This entry is about one T cell receptor (beta chain). The V and J ends lost 11 bases and 4 bases respectively, with 14 bases between them. Germline V gene data show CDR1 as SNHLY and CDR2 as FYNNEI. This CDR3 is built from 12 residues. This entry is derived from a study of blood T cell repertoires in COVID-19. Study information: Acute-phase and convalescent COVID-19 samples originated in the United States, Italy and Spain. Nucleic acid was either cDNA or gDNA, and it came from T cells, B-cell-depleted T cells, or PBMCs.

In the authors' workflow: Nucleated cell number was recorded as an estimate derived from reference gene primer amplification. Only in-frame clones appear in the TCRdb table, and some are missing; sequencing was by immunoSEQ multiplex PCR. V and J calls and clone size are those listed in that table; D and trimming were worked out from the DNA. Here the sample spans some 120,000 clones, around 83% being singletons. The receptor's source is a woman aged 45-59 years with acute or convalescent COVID-19. The gene calls are TRBV2 and TRBJ1-2, with D tentatively TRBD1 (5 bases). Sequencing was done on a sample of peripheral blood. The chain's CDR3 is CASLRDSYGYTF. The CDR3 nucleotides read TGTGCCTCCCTCCGGGACTCCTATGGCTACACCTTC.